One sample yielded the 18 T cell receptor beta chains listed below, sequenced in a study of control samples from healthy donors and cancer patients. TCRdb's table, derived via immunoSEQ multiplex PCR, lists solely in-frame clones and lacks some. The data hold about 120,000 clones, with 88% observed a single time. The sample comprised PBMCs. These receptors were taken from a woman between 55 and 75 years old with lung cancer.

The CDR3 bases are TGTGCCAGCAGTGGAGGTAGCGGGAGAGTCTACGAGCAGTACTTC. Protein product: CASSGGSGRVYEQYF. This chain uses TRBV2 with TRBJ2-7; 9 positions match TRBD2. V dropped 4 bases and J dropped 3; count of bases not matched to a gene: 7. The CDR3 length is 15 residues. Germline V gene sequence: CDR1 SNHLY, CDR2 FYNNEI.

V usage is TRBV9 and J usage is TRBJ2-5, with a weak D call TRBD2 (6 bases). Germline assignment: CDR1 SGDLS and CDR2 YYNGEE. CDR3 length: 15 residues. Trimming took 0 bases from V and 4 from J, leaving 13 bases between them. The CDR3 DNA reads as TGTGCCAGCAGCGTAGACTCCGGGAGCGGAGAGACCCAGTACTTC. Its protein is CASSVDSGSGETQYF.

The chain links TRBV25-1 to TRBJ1-5; no firm D call. V was shortened by 4 bases and J by 0 bases, with 7 bases between the two germline ends. CDR1 and CDR2 from the germline V gene are MGHDK and SYGVNS. The CDR3 loop spans 14 amino acids. In DNA form, the CDR3 reads TGTGCCAGCAGTGCCCCTTATAGCAATCAGCCCCAGCATTTT. Encoded protein: CASSAPYSNQPQHF.

The chain uses TRBV30 and TRBJ2-3, with 10 bases fitting TRBD1. This CDR3 has 13 residues. The V gene's germline CDR1 is GTSNPN and CDR2 SVGIG (reference sequence). After removal of 2 bases from V and 6 bases from J, the junction contained 2 bases not matched to a gene. The DNA of the CDR3 is TGTGCCTGGAGTCTGACAGGGGGCGATACGCAGTATTTT. It encodes CAWSLTGGDTQYF.

The J gene is TRBJ2-5, the V gene TRBV9; 7 nucleotides agree with TRBD2. CDR1 and CDR2 from the germline V gene are SGDLS and YYNGEE. With V trimmed by 3 bases and J by 3 bases, 8 bases remained unmatched. The CDR3 runs 15 residues. The CDR3 spells CASSENTGLKETQYF. CDR3 bases: TGTGCCAGCAGCGAAAATACGGGACTAAAAGAGACCCAGTACTTC. The whole variable domain, filled in from reference TRBV9 and TRBJ2-5, reads DSGVTQTPKHLITATGQRVTLRCSPRSGDLSVYWYQQSLDQGLQFLIQYYNGEERAKGNILERFSAQQFPDLHSELNLSSLELGDSALYFCASSENTGLKETQYFGPGTRLLVL.

The CDR3 DNA is TGTGCCAGCAGCACGAGGACTAGCGGGGCGGAGACCCAGTACTTC. It translates to CASSTRTSGAETQYF. This chain joins TRBV7-2 and TRBJ2-5; 12 bases are shared with TRBD2. Germline loops: CDR1 SGHTA, CDR2 FQGNSA. V trimming: 5 bases; J trimming: 5 bases; junction bases outside the gene matches: 6. The length of the CDR3 is 15 residues.

The chain joins TRBV6-1 to TRBJ1-4; D is uncertain. The CDR3 runs to 15 residues. Germline lookup yields CDR1 MNHNS and CDR2 SASEGT. V was clipped by 3 bases and J by 0 bases, with 8 bases between them. The CDR3: CASSDAVATNEKLFF. CDR3 nucleotide sequence: TGTGCCAGCAGTGATGCGGTTGCAACTAATGAAAAACTGTTTTTT.

The chain links TRBV18 to TRBJ1-2; no clear D. The germline CDR1 and CDR2 sequences are KGHSH and LQKENI. V was cut by 6 bases and J by 4 bases, with 15 bases left in between. The CDR3 covers 14 residues. The CDR3 loop is CASSPSREAYGYTF. Here the CDR3 DNA reads TGTGCCAGCTCCCCTTCACGGGAGGCCTATGGCTACACCTTC. Variable domain in full (rest from reference TRBV18 and TRBJ1-2): NAGVMQNPRHLVRRRGQEARLRCSPMKGHSHVYWYRQLPEEGLKFMVYLQKENIIDESGMPKERFSAEFPKEGPSILRIQQVVRGDSAAYFCASSPSREAYGYTFGSGTRLTVV.

V and J are TRBV12-3 or TRBV12-4 and TRBJ1-1; tentatively, D is TRBD1 (5 bases). This CDR3 is built from 13 residues. V was shortened by 4 bases and J by 1 base, with 7 bases between the two germline ends. CDR3 amino acids: CASSYGQNTEAFF. CDR3 DNA: TGTGCCAGCAGTTACGGACAGAACACTGAAGCTTTCTTT.

The V and J genes are TRBV30 and TRBJ1-5; 7 bases are a match to TRBD1. The length of the CDR3 is 20 residues. CDR1 and CDR2 from the germline V gene are GTSNPN and SVGIG (reference sequence). The junction had 24 bases not matched to a gene; V was cut back by 3 bases and J by 4 bases. The CDR3 nucleotides read TGTGCCTGGAGCGATACAGGGGATACCGATGGGGGCAGGGGGAATCAGCCCCAGCATTTT. Amino acid sequence: CAWSDTGDTDGGRGNQPQHF. The full variable domain, with the rest looked up from reference TRBV30 and TRBJ1-5, is SQTIHQWPATLVQPVGSPLSLECTVEGTSNPNLYWYRQAAGRGLQLLFYSVGIGQISSEVPQNLSASRPQDRQFILSSKKLLLSDSGFYLCAWSDTGDTDGGRGNQPQHFGDGTRLSIL.

For this clone: Distinct nucleotide sequences in the sample also encode this CDR3. The DNA for the CDR3 is TGTGCCAGCAGCTTCGGACAGGGGAACACCGGGGAGCTGTTTTTT. This codes for CASSFGQGNTGELFF. The chain has TRBV5-4 and TRBJ2-2; 8 nucleotides line up with TRBD1. There are 15 residues in the CDR3. Germline CDR1 and CDR2: SGHNT and YYREEE (reference sequence). The V segment lost 2 bases and the J segment 1 base; nucleotides outside the gene matches: 1.

The rearrangement joins TRBV24-1 to TRBJ2-1; TRBD1 or TRBD2 may be the D gene (6 bases each). This CDR3 has 13 amino acids. Germline CDR1 KGHDR, CDR2 SFDVKD. The V and J ends lost 8 bases and 4 bases respectively, with 11 bases between them. Here the CDR3 DNA reads TGTGCCACCATGGGGGGCCTATACAATGAGCAGTTCTTC. This gives the protein CATMGGLYNEQFF.

The V gene is TRBV18, the J gene TRBJ1-2; perhaps TRBD1 as D (5 bases). The CDR3 is 14 amino acids. CDR1 is KGHSH and CDR2 is LQKENI in the germline V gene. V was clipped by 3 bases and J by 4 bases, with 12 bases between them. CDR3 DNA sequence: TGTGCCAGCTCACCCCGCAGGGATAGCTATGGCTACACCTTC. Translation: CASSPRRDSYGYTF. The full variable domain, in which reference TRBV18 and TRBJ1-2 provide the parts outside the CDR3, is NAGVMQNPRHLVRRRGQEARLRCSPMKGHSHVYWYRQLPEEGLKFMVYLQKENIIDESGMPKERFSAEFPKEGPSILRIQQVVRGDSAAYFCASSPRRDSYGYTFGSGTRLTVV.

This CDR3 is CASSFRDRGLGGYNEQFF. The CDR3 DNA sequence: TGCGCCAGCAGCTTTAGGGACAGGGGCCTGGGGGGTTACAATGAGCAGTTCTTC. The chain uses TRBV5-1 and TRBJ2-1; 10 bases match TRBD1. This CDR3 has 18 amino acids. CDR1 is SGHRS, CDR2 YFSETQ, per germline. Trimming cost V 2 bases and J 4 bases; bases outside gene matches: 12.

This clone has only a few counts. A read error may produce the germline difference seen at one junction end. The chain combines TRBV6-5 with TRBJ2-7; weak D call: TRBD1 (6 bases). The germline gives CDR1 MNHEY, CDR2 SVGAGI. The length of the CDR3 is 15 residues. The CDR3 sequence is CASRYSTGNSYEQYF. For the CDR3, the DNA is TGTGCCAGCAGGTACTCCACAGGGAACTCCTACGAGCAGTACTTC.

The V gene is TRBV9, the J gene TRBJ2-7; 8 bases are a match to TRBD2. J lost 3 bases, V lost 5 bases, and 13 bases had no gene match. Per the germline V gene, CDR1 is SGDLS and CDR2 is YYNGEE. The CDR3 contains 16 residues. CDR3 in DNA: TGTGCCAGCAGTTCGGGGGGGGGACACCCGAACTACGAGCAGTACTTC. It yields the protein CASSSGGGHPNYEQYF.

Only a few counts were recorded for this clone. The CDR3 DNA reads TGTGCCAGTAGTAGGGGGGCGGGCAATCAGCCCCAGCATTTT. Amino acid sequence: CASSRGAGNQPQHF. The chain has TRBV19 and TRBJ1-5; possibly TRBD1 for D (6 bases). CDR1 is LNHDA, CDR2 SQIVND, per germline (reference sequence). V was shortened by 4 bases and J by 2 bases, with 9 bases between the two germline ends. CDR3 length: 14 amino acids.

Only one count was recorded for this clone. A junction boundary mismatches the germline segment, possibly from a read error. This sequence joins TRBV7-7 and TRBJ2-5; 10 nucleotides align to TRBD1. CDR1 SSHAT and CDR2 FNYEAQ come from the germline V gene (reference sequence). CDR3 length: 17 residues. The CDR3 nucleotides read TGTGCTAGCAGCCTCGGGACAGGGGTCCGCCAAGGCGAGACCCAGTACTTC. It specifies CASSLGTGVRQGETQYF. Variable domain in full (rest from reference TRBV7-7 and TRBJ2-5): GAGVSQSPRYKVTKRGQDVTLRCDPISSHATLYWYQQALGQGPEFLTYFNYEAQPDKSGLPSDRFSAERPEGSISTLTIQRTEQRDSAMYRCASSLGTGVRQGETQYFGPGTRLLVL.